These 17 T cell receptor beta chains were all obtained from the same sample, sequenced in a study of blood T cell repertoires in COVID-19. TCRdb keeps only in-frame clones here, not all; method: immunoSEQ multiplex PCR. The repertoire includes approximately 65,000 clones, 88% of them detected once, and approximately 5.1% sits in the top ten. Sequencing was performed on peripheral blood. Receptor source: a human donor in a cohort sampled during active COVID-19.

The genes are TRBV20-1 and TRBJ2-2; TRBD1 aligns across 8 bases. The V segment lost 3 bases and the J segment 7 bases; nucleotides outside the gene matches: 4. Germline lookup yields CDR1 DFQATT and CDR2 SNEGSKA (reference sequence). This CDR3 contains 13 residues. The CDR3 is CSASQGAGGELFF. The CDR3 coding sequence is TGCAGTGCTAGTCAGGGGGCGGGCGGGGAGCTGTTTTTT.

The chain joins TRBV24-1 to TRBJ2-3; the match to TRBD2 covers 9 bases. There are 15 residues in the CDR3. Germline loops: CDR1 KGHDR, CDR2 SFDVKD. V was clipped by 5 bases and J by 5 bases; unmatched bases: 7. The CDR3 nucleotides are TGTGCCACCAGTGGATCTAGCGGGACCCAAGATACGCAGTATTTT. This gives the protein CATSGSSGTQDTQYF.

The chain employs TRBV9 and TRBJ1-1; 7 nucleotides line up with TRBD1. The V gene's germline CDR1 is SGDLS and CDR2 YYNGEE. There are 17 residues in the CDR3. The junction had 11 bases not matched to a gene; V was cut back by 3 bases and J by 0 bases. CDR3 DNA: TGTGCCAGCAGCGCAATAGCGGGAGGGGGCATGAACACTGAAGCTTTCTTT. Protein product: CASSAIAGGGMNTEAFF.

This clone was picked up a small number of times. The CDR3 nucleotides read TGCAGCTTGATGGGACTAGCGGGAGGTCACACCGGGGAGCTGTTTTTT. This translates into CSLMGLAGGHTGELFF. The chain combines TRBV29-1 with TRBJ2-2, with 15 positions matching TRBD2. CDR1 SQVTM and CDR2 ANQGSEA come from the germline V gene. CDR3 size: 16 residues. The trim removed 8 bases at V and 3 bases at J, leaving 7 bases unmatched.

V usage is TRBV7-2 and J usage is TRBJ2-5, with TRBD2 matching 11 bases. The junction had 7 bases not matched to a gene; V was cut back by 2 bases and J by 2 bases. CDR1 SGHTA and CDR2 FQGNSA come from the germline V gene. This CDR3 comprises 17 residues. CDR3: CASSLSLAGGTQETQYF. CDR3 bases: TGTGCCAGCAGCTTAAGTCTAGCGGGGGGTACACAAGAGACCCAGTACTTC.

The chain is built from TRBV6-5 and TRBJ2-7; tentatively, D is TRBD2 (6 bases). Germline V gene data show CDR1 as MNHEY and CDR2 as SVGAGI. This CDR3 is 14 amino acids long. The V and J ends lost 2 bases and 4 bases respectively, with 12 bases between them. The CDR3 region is CASSYARGGYEQYF. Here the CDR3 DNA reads TGTGCCAGCAGTTACGCCCGTGGAGGGTACGAGCAGTACTTC.

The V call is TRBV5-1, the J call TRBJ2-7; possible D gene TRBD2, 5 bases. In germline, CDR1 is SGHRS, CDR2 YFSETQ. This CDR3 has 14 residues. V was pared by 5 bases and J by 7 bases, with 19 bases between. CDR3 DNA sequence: TGCGCCAGCAGACCAGCCGCGGCTCCGGGGGAGCAGTACTTC. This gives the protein CASRPAAAPGEQYF.

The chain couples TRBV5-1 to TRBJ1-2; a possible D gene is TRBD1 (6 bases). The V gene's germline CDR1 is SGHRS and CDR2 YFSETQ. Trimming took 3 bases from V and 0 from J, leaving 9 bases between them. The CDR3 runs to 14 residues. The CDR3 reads CASSSRTANYGYTF. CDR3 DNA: TGCGCCAGCAGCTCAAGGACAGCTAACTATGGCTACACCTTC.

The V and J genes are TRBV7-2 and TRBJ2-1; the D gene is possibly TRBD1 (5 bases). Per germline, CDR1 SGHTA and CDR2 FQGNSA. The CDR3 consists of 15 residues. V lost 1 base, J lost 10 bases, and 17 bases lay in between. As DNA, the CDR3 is TGTGCCAGCAGCTTAGTCTCAAGGGGCTTGGACGAGCAGTTCTTC. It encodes CASSLVSRGLDEQFF.

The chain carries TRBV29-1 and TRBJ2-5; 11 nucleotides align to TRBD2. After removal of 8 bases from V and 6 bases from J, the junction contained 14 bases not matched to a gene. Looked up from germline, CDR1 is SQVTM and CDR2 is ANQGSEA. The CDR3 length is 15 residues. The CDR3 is CSHYSTSGGQKTQYF. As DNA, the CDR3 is TGCAGCCATTATTCTACTAGCGGGGGACAAAAGACCCAGTACTTC.

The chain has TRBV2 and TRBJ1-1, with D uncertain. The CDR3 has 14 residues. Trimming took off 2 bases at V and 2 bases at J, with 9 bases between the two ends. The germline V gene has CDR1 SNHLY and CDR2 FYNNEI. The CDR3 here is CASSERQLNTEAFF. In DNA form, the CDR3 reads TGTGCCAGCAGTGAACGACAACTTAACACTGAAGCTTTCTTT.

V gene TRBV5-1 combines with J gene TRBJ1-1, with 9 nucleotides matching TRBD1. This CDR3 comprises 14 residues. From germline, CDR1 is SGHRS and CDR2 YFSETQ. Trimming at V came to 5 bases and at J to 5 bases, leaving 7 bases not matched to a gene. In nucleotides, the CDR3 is TGCGCCAGCAGTCCAGGGACAGGGTGGACTGAAGCTTTCTTT. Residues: CASSPGTGWTEAFF.

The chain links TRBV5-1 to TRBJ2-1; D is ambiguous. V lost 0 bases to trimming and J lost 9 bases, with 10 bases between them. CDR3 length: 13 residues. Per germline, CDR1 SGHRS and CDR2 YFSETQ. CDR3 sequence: CASSLDSFGEQFF. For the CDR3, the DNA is TGCGCCAGCAGCTTGGACAGCTTCGGTGAGCAGTTCTTC.

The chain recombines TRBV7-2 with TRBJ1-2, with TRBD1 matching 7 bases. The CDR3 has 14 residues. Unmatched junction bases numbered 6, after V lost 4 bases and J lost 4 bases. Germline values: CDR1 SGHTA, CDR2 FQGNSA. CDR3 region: CASSSDRAAYGYTF. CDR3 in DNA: TGTGCCAGCAGCTCAGACAGGGCGGCCTATGGCTACACCTTC.

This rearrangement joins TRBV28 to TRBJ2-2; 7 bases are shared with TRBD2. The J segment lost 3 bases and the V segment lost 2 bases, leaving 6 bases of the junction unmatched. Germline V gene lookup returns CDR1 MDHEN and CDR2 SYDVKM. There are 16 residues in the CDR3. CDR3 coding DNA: TGTGCCAGCAGTTTAGACCTCGGGGGGTACACCGGGGAGCTGTTTTTT. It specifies CASSLDLGGYTGELFF.

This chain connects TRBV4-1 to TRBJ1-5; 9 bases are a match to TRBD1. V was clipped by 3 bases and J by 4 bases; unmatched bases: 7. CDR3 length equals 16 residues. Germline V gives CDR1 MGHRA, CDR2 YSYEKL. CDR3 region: CASSQAPGQGNQPQHF. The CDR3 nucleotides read TGCGCCAGCAGCCAGGCGCCCGGACAGGGGAATCAGCCCCAGCATTTT.

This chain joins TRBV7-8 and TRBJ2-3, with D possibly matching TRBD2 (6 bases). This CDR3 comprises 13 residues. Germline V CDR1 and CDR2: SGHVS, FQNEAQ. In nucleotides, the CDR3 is TGTGCAGGACAACGGGACTTCACAGATACGCAGTATTTT. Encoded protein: CAGQRDFTDTQYF.